The clone carrying this T cell receptor (beta chain) was seen ten or more times. Looked up from germline, CDR1 is DFQATT and CDR2 is SNEGSKA (reference sequence). Trimming left V 3 bases short and J 0 bases short, with 3 bases between. The CDR3 runs 12 residues. These data belong to a study of early T cells in non-severe SARS-CoV-2 infection. Turning to the study itself: With bulk RNA from unsorted whole blood as input, sequencing yielded unpaired chains.

Individual cDNA molecules received unique molecular identifiers. One entry per CDR3 protein, called by TCRdb with MiXCR from the 5' RACE reads. Of about 80,000 distinct CDR3 sequences in the sample, 12% were seen once. The chain joins TRBV20-1 to TRBJ1-3, with D unresolved. The clonotype comes from an adult who was a healthcare worker with PCR-confirmed SARS-CoV-2 infection or an uninfected control (not recorded which). Input material: whole blood. The CDR3 loop reads CSARSSGNTIYF. The CDR3 DNA follows: TGCAGTGCTAGGAGCTCTGGAAACACCATATATTTT.